These T cell receptor beta chains were read from a single sample in a study of Ad26.COV2.S vaccination and SARS-CoV-2 variants. Using immunoSEQ multiplex PCR, the repertoire was profiled, and TCRdb retains in-frame clones only, with some absent. The sample holds 400,000 to 500,000 clones, approximately 87% seen once. This material consisted of peripheral blood, taken in a trial of Ad26.COV2.S vaccine versus placebo. All receptors come from a person between 18 and 65 years old who received the Ad26.COV2.S COVID-19 vaccine or a placebo. Each CDR3 is given with its conserved first and last residue. A D gene is named only where the DNA matches it firmly. Rows may omit the clone size; those that give it use once, few, many or a size class.

>.|.|TRBV6-5|TRBJ1-5
CASSYSVGNQPQHF
TGTGCCAGCAGTTACTCGGTCGGCAATCAGCCCCAGCATTTT
>.|once|TRBV6-1|TRBJ1-5
CASSEGSWRNQPQHF
TGTGCCAGCAGTGAAGGCAGTTGGCGAAATCAGCCCCAGCATTTT
>.|.|TRBV5-1|TRBJ1-1
CASRWQTNTEAFF
TGCGCCAGCAGATGGCAGACTAACACTGAAGCTTTCTTT
>TRBD1|.|TRBV6-2/TRBV6-3|TRBJ2-1
CASSAYPGRGLYNEQFF
TGTGCCAGCAGCGCCTACCCGGGCAGGGGGCTGTACAATGAGCAGTTCTTC
>TRBD2|.|TRBV5-1|TRBJ2-5
CASLGLAEETQYF
TGCGCCAGCTTAGGACTAGCGGAAGAGACCCAGTACTTC
>.|.|TRBV4-2|TRBJ1-2
CASSQDRGGIGGYTF
TGTGCCAGCAGCCAAGACAGAGGAGGGATCGGAGGCTACACCTTC
>.|.|TRBV28|TRBJ1-1
CASSEVYLAVNTEAFF
TGTGCCAGCAGTGAAGTTTACTTGGCAGTGAACACTGAAGCTTTCTTT
>.|.|TRBV6-5|TRBJ2-1
CASSYLPGHTYNEQFF
TGTGCCAGCAGTTACTTACCGGGACATACCTACAATGAGCAGTTCTTC
>.|.|TRBV7-6|TRBJ1-2
CASKVGQWNGYTF
TGTGCCAGCAAGGTCGGACAGTGGAATGGCTACACCTTC
>.|.|TRBV9|TRBJ1-4
CASSVGISYREEKLFF
TGTGCCAGCAGCGTAGGAATTAGCTACCGGGAGGAAAAACTGTTTTTT
>.|once|TRBV18|TRBJ1-2
CASSPQNWDYTF
TGTGCCAGCTCACCACAGAACTGGGACTACACCTTC
>.|.|TRBV7-2|TRBJ2-7
CASSFPRGTSYEQYF
TGTGCCAGCAGCTTCCCCAGGGGGACTTCCTACGAGCAGTACTTC
>TRBD2|.|TRBV7-9|TRBJ2-7
CASSLATSGVSYEQYF
TGTGCCAGCAGCTTAGCGACTAGCGGGGTCTCCTACGAGCAGTACTTC
>TRBD1|.|TRBV11-2|TRBJ2-7
CASSPRTGTYEQYF
TGTGCCAGCAGCCCAAGGACAGGGACGTACGAGCAGTACTTC
>.|.|TRBV12-2|TRBJ2-3
CASRLAHYTQYF
TGTGCAAGTCGCTTAGCCCACTATACGCAGTATTTT
>TRBD1|.|TRBV28|TRBJ1-6
CASRLTGFESPLHF
TGTGCCAGCAGATTGACAGGGTTTGAGTCACCCCTCCACTTT
>TRBD1|once|TRBV29-1|TRBJ2-3
CSVERTGHMHTDTQYF
TGCAGCGTTGAAAGGACAGGACATATGCACACAGATACGCAGTATTTT
>.|.|TRBV5-1|TRBJ2-3
CASTALAQGTDTQYF
TGCGCCAGCACCGCTCTAGCGCAGGGCACAGATACGCAGTATTTT
>TRBD1|.|TRBV4-3|TRBJ2-6
CASSRDRVSGANVLTF
TGCGCCAGCAGCCGGGACAGGGTTTCTGGGGCCAACGTCCTGACTTTC
>.|once|TRBV6-2/TRBV6-3|TRBJ2-7
CASSFSYEQYF
TGTGCCAGCAGTTTTTCCTACGAGCAGTACTTC
>TRBD1|once|TRBV28|TRBJ1-6
CASSPQGQGNSPLHF
TGTGCCAGCAGCCCTCAGGGACAGGGGAATTCACCCCTCCACTTT
>.|once|TRBV19|TRBJ2-3
CASSKKGPDTQYF
TGTGCCAGTAGTAAAAAGGGGCCAGATACGCAGTATTTT
>.|.|TRBV29-1|TRBJ1-2
CSVSANYGYTF
TGCAGCGTCTCAGCTAACTATGGCTACACCTTC
>.|.|TRBV27|TRBJ1-2
CASSFRANYGYTF
TGTGCCAGCAGTTTTCGGGCTAACTATGGCTACACCTTC
>.|.|TRBV27|TRBJ2-3
CASSLSAGFSTDTQYF
TGTGCCAGCAGTTTATCTGCCGGTTTTAGCACAGATACGCAGTATTTT
>.|.|TRBV9|TRBJ1-3
CASSVAPLDSSGNTIYF
TGTGCCAGCAGCGTAGCTCCCCTGGACAGTTCTGGAAACACCATATATTTT
>.|.|TRBV7-2|TRBJ2-1
CATSEGGPYNEQFF
TGTGCCACCTCGGAGGGGGGCCCCTACAATGAGCAGTTCTTC
>.|.|TRBV5-1|TRBJ1-2
CASSAVRGQDFYGYTF
TGCGCCAGCAGCGCGGTTAGAGGGCAGGATTTCTATGGCTACACCTTC
>TRBD1|.|TRBV5-5|TRBJ2-1
CASSGRTGDNEQFF
TGTGCCAGCAGCGGACGGACAGGAGACAATGAGCAGTTCTTC
>.|.|TRBV28|TRBJ1-1
CASSLRDTEWAFF
TGTGCCAGCAGTTTACGGGACACCGAATGGGCTTTCTTT
>TRBD1|.|TRBV7-8|TRBJ1-6
CASSARDRGNSPLHF
TGTGCCAGCAGCGCAAGGGACAGGGGAAATTCACCCCTCCACTTT
>.|once|TRBV4-1|TRBJ2-7
CASSQDTAREQYF
TGCGCCAGCAGCCAAGATACAGCCCGGGAGCAGTACTTC
>.|.|TRBV7-8|TRBJ2-3
CASSLVTGHSTDTQYF
TGTGCCAGCAGCTTAGTGACAGGCCATAGCACAGATACGCAGTATTTT
>TRBD2|.|TRBV9|TRBJ2-3
CASSVGTSASDTQYF
TGTGCCAGCAGCGTAGGGACTAGCGCCTCAGATACGCAGTATTTT
>TRBD2|.|TRBV4-1|TRBJ2-5
CASSQVAGEETQYF
TGCGCCAGCAGCCAAGTAGCGGGGGAAGAGACCCAGTACTTC
>TRBD1|.|TRBV15|TRBJ2-3
CATGWDRVTTDTQYF
TGTGCCACCGGATGGGACAGGGTGACCACAGATACGCAGTATTTT
>.|.|TRBV7-9|TRBJ1-1
CASSLSTEAFF
TGTGCCAGCAGCTTATCCACTGAAGCTTTCTTT
>.|.|TRBV19|TRBJ2-7
CASSMDRDYEQYF
TGTGCCAGTAGTATGGACAGAGACTACGAGCAGTACTTC
>TRBD1|.|TRBV27|TRBJ2-7
CASSSQQGGTYEQYF
TGTGCCAGCAGTTCGCAACAGGGGGGAACCTACGAGCAGTACTTC
>TRBD1|.|TRBV7-6|TRBJ2-7
CASSPTTGGTGEQYF
TGTGCCAGCAGTCCAACGACAGGGGGCACGGGCGAGCAGTACTTC
>TRBD1|once|TRBV9|TRBJ1-2
CASSVGRGVYGYTF
TGTGCCAGCAGCGTGGGCAGGGGGGTCTATGGCTACACCTTC